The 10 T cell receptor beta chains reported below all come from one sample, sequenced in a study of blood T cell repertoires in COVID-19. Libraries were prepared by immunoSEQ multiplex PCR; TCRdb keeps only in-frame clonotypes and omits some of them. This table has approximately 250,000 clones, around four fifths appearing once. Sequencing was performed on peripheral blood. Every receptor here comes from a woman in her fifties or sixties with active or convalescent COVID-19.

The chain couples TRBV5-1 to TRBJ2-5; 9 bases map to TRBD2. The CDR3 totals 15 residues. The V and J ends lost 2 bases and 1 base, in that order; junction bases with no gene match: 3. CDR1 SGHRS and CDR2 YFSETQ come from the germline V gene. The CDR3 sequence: CASSFIAGVQETQYF. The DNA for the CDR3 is TGCGCCAGCAGCTTCATAGCGGGGGTCCAAGAGACCCAGTACTTC.

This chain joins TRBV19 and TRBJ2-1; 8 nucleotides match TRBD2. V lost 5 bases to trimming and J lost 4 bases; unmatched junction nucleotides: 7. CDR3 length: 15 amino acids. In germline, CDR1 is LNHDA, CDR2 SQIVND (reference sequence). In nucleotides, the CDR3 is TGTGCCAGTAGTTCGACGAGCGGGGGTTACAATGAGCAGTTCTTC. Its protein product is CASSSTSGGYNEQFF.

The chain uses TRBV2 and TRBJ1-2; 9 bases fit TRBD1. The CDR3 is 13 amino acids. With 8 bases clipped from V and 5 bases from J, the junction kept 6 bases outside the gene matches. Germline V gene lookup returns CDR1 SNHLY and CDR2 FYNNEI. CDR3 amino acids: CASSFGTGYGYTF. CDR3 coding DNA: TGTGCCAGCTCATTCGGGACAGGGTATGGCTACACCTTC.

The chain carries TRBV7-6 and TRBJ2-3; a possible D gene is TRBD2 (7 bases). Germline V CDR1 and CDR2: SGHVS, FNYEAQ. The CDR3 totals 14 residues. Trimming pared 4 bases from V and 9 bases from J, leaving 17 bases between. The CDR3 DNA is TGTGCCAGCAGCTGGGGGGGGCAGGAGGACACGCAGTATTTT. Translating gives CASSWGGQEDTQYF.

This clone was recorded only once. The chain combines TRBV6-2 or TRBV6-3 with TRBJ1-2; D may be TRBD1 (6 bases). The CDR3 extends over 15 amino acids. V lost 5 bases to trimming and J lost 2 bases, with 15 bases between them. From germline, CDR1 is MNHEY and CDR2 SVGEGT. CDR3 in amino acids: CASSLVTGQNYGYTF. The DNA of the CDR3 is TGTGCCAGCAGTCTCGTAACAGGGCAAAACTATGGCTACACCTTC.

The DNA for the CDR3 is TGTGCCACCAGTGACACGACAGGCCCGAGAGGGCAGCCCCAGCATTTT. Its translation is CATSDTTGPRGQPQHF. The chain uses TRBV24-1 and TRBJ1-5; the D gene is possibly TRBD1 (6 bases). The germline CDR1 and CDR2 sequences are KGHDR and SFDVKD. V was clipped by 4 bases and J by 7 bases, with 19 bases between them. This CDR3 comprises 16 residues.

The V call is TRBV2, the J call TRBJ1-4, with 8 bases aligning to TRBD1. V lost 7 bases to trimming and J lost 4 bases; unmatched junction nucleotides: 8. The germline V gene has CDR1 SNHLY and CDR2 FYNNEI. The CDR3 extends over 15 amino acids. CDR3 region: CASKVDRGRNEKLFF. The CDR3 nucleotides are TGTGCCAGCAAAGTTGACAGGGGACGTAATGAAAAACTGTTTTTT.

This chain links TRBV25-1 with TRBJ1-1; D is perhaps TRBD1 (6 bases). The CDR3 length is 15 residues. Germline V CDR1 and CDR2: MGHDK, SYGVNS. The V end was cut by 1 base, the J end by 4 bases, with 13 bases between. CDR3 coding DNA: TGTGCCAGCAGTGAATGGTGGGGGGGCTTCACTGAAGCTTTCTTT. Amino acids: CASSEWWGGFTEAFF.

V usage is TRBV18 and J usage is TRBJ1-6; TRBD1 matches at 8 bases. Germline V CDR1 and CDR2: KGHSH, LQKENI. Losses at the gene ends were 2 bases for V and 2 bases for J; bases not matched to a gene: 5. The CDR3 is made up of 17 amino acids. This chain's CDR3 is CASSPLQGGTYNSPLHF. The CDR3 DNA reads TGTGCCAGCTCACCATTACAGGGGGGGACCTATAATTCACCCCTCCACTTT. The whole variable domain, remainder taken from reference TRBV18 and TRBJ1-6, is NAGVMQNPRHLVRRRGQEARLRCSPMKGHSHVYWYRQLPEEGLKFMVYLQKENIIDESGMPKERFSAEFPKEGPSILRIQQVVRGDSAAYFCASSPLQGGTYNSPLHFGNGTRLTVT.

The CDR3 sequence is CASRRAGDHYEQYF. CDR3 coding DNA: TGTGCCAGCAGGAGAGCGGGAGACCACTACGAGCAGTACTTC. The chain uses TRBV6-5 and TRBJ2-7; TRBD2 matches at 8 bases. The germline V gene has CDR1 MNHEY and CDR2 SVGAGI. The V segment lost 6 bases and the J segment 3 bases; nucleotides outside the gene matches: 7. The CDR3 length is 14 residues.